This TCR beta chain was obtained from a study of blood T cell repertoires in COVID-19. Study-wide background: Some COVID-19 samples were acute and others convalescent; all came from the United States, Italy and Spain. PBMCs, B-cell-depleted T cells, or T cells were the source of the cDNA or gDNA that made up the material.

Methods used by the authors: Researchers report that nucleated cell counts were estimated from reference gene primer amplification. Measured with immunoSEQ multiplex PCR; TCRdb has only the in-frame clones, and not every one. The V and J calls and clone size come from that table; D and trimming were worked out from the DNA. The sample shows 150,000 to 200,000 clones, 70% to 90% of them seen only once. The germline V gene has CDR1 SGHAT and CDR2 FQNNGV. The CDR3 covers 17 residues. V gave up 5 bases and J gave up 7 bases; unmatched junction bases: 19. Specimen: peripheral blood. This clonotype originated in a human donor in a cohort sampled during active COVID-19. V gene TRBV11-2 combines with J gene TRBJ2-7; 8 bases map to TRBD2. CDR3 loop: CASSRVGVGRVLREQYF. In DNA form, the CDR3 reads TGTGCCAGCAGCAGGGTTGGAGTCGGGAGGGTGCTTCGGGAGCAGTACTTC.